This T cell receptor beta chain was retrieved from a study of blood T cell repertoires in COVID-19. Germline values: CDR1 SGHVS, CDR2 FNYEAQ. Trimming shortened V by 5 bases and J by 4 bases, and 8 bases separated the two germline ends. The CDR3 is 12 residues long. The data were produced by immunoSEQ multiplex PCR, yet TCRdb's version contains in-frame clones alone and is incomplete. The sample includes fewer than 85,000 clones, around nine tenths seen only once; the top ten take 7.5% to 9.5%. The clonotype was recovered from a human donor in a cohort sampled during active COVID-19. Sequencing was done on a sample of peripheral blood. The chain combines TRBV7-6 with TRBJ1-1; no reliable D call. The CDR3 sequence: CASSGEGTEAFF. CDR3 coding DNA: TGTGCCAGCAGCGGGGAGGGCACTGAAGCTTTCTTT. The entire variable domain, with the rest obtained from reference TRBV7-6 and TRBJ1-1, is as follows: GAGVSQSPRYKVTKRGQDVALRCDPISGHVSLYWYRQALGQGPEFLTYFNYEAQQDKSGLPNDRFSAERPEGSISTLTIQRTEQRDSAMYRCASSGEGTEAFFGQGTRLTVV.